Each of the 13 T cell receptor beta chains below was sequenced from the same sample in a study of beta chain features in type 1 diabetes. The entirety of the isolated RNA underwent reverse transcription, so expressed TCRB transcripts were sequenced. The repertoire was sequenced with immunoSEQ multiplex PCR; TCRdb's copy has only in-frame clones and lacks some. The top ten clones hold approximately 0.65% of a sample with 130,000 or so clones, about 9.7% of them seen once. The source material was central memory CD4+ T cells from blood. The origin of the receptors is a middle-aged woman in good health.

This clone was seen ten or more times. The chain links TRBV4-3 to TRBJ2-7; maybe TRBD1 (6 bases). This CDR3 comprises 16 residues. Germline CDR1 LGHNA, CDR2 YSLEER. The V gene lost 4 bases and the J gene lost 6 bases, with 22 bases spanning the gap. The CDR3 DNA reads as TGCGCCAGCAGCCTGCAAACACAGGGTTCGAAATCCGAGCAGTACTTC. It translates to CASSLQTQGSKSEQYF.

This clone has just a few counts. The V and J genes are TRBV11-2 and TRBJ1-2; TRBD1 agrees at 7 bases. The germline V gene has CDR1 SGHAT and CDR2 FQNNGV. J lost 5 bases, V lost 5 bases, and 17 bases had no gene match. This CDR3 contains 17 residues. This CDR3 is CASSPAADRAPIYGYTF. The CDR3 region has the DNA TGTGCCAGCAGCCCAGCAGCCGACAGGGCCCCTATTTATGGCTACACCTTC.

This clone appeared a few times. The chain has TRBV6-5 and TRBJ2-2; 7 bases fit TRBD1. V was pared by 9 bases and J by 7 bases, with 5 bases of the junction left unmatched. Germline values: CDR1 MNHEY, CDR2 SVGAGI. CDR3 length: 12 residues. The CDR3: CASQTGDGELFF. Written as DNA, the CDR3 is TGTGCCAGTCAAACAGGGGACGGGGAGCTGTTTTTT.

This clone turned up a few times. This chain connects TRBV27 to TRBJ1-5, with 8 bases aligning to TRBD1. With 9 bases clipped from V and 4 bases from J, the junction kept 8 bases outside the gene matches. The CDR3 consists of 14 residues. CDR1 and CDR2 from the germline V gene are MNHEY and SMNVEV (reference sequence). The DNA for the CDR3 is TGTGCCAGTTGGACAGGGAGGGGTAATCAGCCCCAGCATTTT. Encoded protein: CASWTGRGNQPQHF.

In regard to this clone: The germline gene is not matched at one end of the junction; a read error may be the cause. The chain has TRBV7-7 and TRBJ2-5; 9 bases fit TRBD2. This CDR3 has 16 residues. Germline assignment: CDR1 SSHAT and CDR2 FNYEAQ (reference sequence). CDR3 loop: CASSLAGGGAAETQYF. The CDR3 DNA reads as TGTGCTAGCAGCTTAGCGGGCGGGGGGGCCGCAGAGACCCAGTACTTC. The whole variable domain, remainder taken from reference TRBV7-7 and TRBJ2-5, is GAGVSQSPRYKVTKRGQDVTLRCDPISSHATLYWYQQALGQGPEFLTYFNYEAQPDKSGLPSDRFSAERPEGSISTLTIQRTEQRDSAMYRCASSLAGGGAAETQYFGPGTRLLVL.

This clone appeared a few times. CDR3 region: CASSPGTGGYGYTF. DNA of the CDR3: TGTGCCAGCAGCCCTGGGACAGGGGGCTATGGCTACACCTTC. The chain joins TRBV5-8 to TRBJ1-2, with 11 bases fitting TRBD1. Germline assignment: CDR1 SGHTS and CDR2 YDEGEE. The CDR3 spans 14 residues. V was clipped by 4 bases and J by 4 bases; unmatched bases: 3.

This clone was seen a few times. V and J are TRBV7-6 and TRBJ2-7, with 8 positions matching TRBD1. The ends lost 1 base at V and 7 bases at J; junction bases unmatched: 6. This CDR3 has 14 residues. Germline CDR1 is SGHVS and CDR2 is FNYEAQ. The CDR3 sequence: CASSLDQGAGEQYF. CDR3 coding DNA: TGTGCCAGCAGCTTAGACCAGGGGGCAGGAGAGCAGTACTTC.

V and J are TRBV2 and TRBJ2-4; weak D call: TRBD1 (6 bases). Trimming cost V 6 bases and J 6 bases, with 18 bases left between them. Germline loops: CDR1 SNHLY, CDR2 FYNNEI. CDR3 length: 15 residues. CDR3 DNA: TGTGCCAGCAGAAGACGGCCAGGGGTTATAAACATTCAGTACTTC. It specifies CASRRRPGVINIQYF.

This clone showed up just a few times. This chain links TRBV5-1 with TRBJ2-3; 7 bases are a match to TRBD1. The CDR3 is 16 residues long. Trimming took 3 bases from V and 3 from J; bases not matched to a gene: 10. Germline CDR1 SGHRS, CDR2 YFSETQ. The CDR3 nucleotides are TGCGCCAGCAGCTCCACAGGGGAAGGAAGGACAGATACGCAGTATTTT. Protein: CASSSTGEGRTDTQYF.

The rearrangement uses TRBV7-9 and TRBJ2-2, with TRBD2 identical over 8 bases. V was pared by 5 bases and J by 4 bases, with 9 bases of the junction left unmatched. The germline V gene encodes CDR1 SEHNR and CDR2 FQNEAQ (reference sequence). The CDR3 covers 16 residues. The CDR3: CASSVGVGGATGELFF. CDR3 nucleotide sequence: TGTGCCAGCAGCGTCGGTGTCGGGGGGGCCACCGGGGAGCTGTTTTTT.

The CDR3 sequence: CASSVLPDKNTGELFF. CDR3 bases: TGTGCCAGCAGCGTATTACCGGACAAGAACACCGGGGAGCTGTTTTTT. The chain joins TRBV9 to TRBJ2-2; D is perhaps TRBD1 (5 bases). Trimming removed 1 base at V and 1 base at J, with 11 bases between. CDR1 SGDLS and CDR2 YYNGEE come from the germline V gene. The CDR3 contains 16 residues.

In this sample, this clone turned up many times. The V and J genes are TRBV4-3 and TRBJ2-3, with 11 nucleotides matching TRBD2. The V gene end was trimmed by 0 bases and the J gene end by 4 bases; junction bases not matched to a gene: 6. CDR1 LGHNA and CDR2 YSLEER come from the germline V gene. This CDR3 contains 17 residues. The CDR3 DNA is TGCGCCAGCAGCCAAGATACGGCACTAGCGGGGGCAGATACGCAGTATTTT. Its protein is CASSQDTALAGADTQYF.

This clone has only a few counts. V gene TRBV28 combines with J gene TRBJ1-5; TRBD1 matches 7 bases. The germline V gene encodes CDR1 MDHEN and CDR2 SYDVKM. With 8 bases clipped from V and 9 bases from J, the junction kept 10 bases outside the gene matches. The CDR3 extends over 13 amino acids. CDR3 sequence: CASVTGINLPQHF. CDR3 in DNA: TGTGCCAGCGTGACAGGGATTAATTTGCCCCAGCATTTT.